The text below deals with one TCR beta chain. Its specificity is unknown. Germline values: CDR1 MNHEY, CDR2 SMNVEV (reference sequence). There are 13 residues in the CDR3. J gave up 8 bases and V 5 bases, and 6 bases lay outside the gene matches. This record comes from a study of PD-1 blockade in classical Hodgkin lymphoma. Study-level points and caveats: Newly diagnosed patients were reported to exhibit reduced baseline TCR diversity relative to healthy donors. Whereas CD4+ TCR diversity had risen significantly by C4D1, CD8+ TCR diversity had not. Nivolumab initiation under 1 year post-ASCT meant exclusion.

Sequencing used immunoSEQ multiplex PCR; TCRdb keeps in-frame clones, though not all of them. This table has 30,000 to 35,000 clones, 84% appearing once. Time point defined: cycle 4 day 1 (C4D1), after 6 weeks of nivolumab. Relapse after autologous stem cell transplantation occurred in every patient, and brentuximab vedotin exposure varied. Magnetic negative selection of thawed PBMCs was the method by which CD4+ T cells were purified. The sample consisted of CD4+ T cells from blood, taken before the fourth cycle of nivolumab. This chain joins TRBV27 and TRBJ1-1, with TRBD1 matching over 9 bases. The receptor was derived from a human donor with classical Hodgkin lymphoma. CDR3 DNA: TGTGCCAGCAGTCCCCGGACAGGGGCCGAAGCTTTCTTT. This codes for CASSPRTGAEAFF.